Listed below are T cell receptor beta chains from one sample, sequenced in a study of blood T cell repertoires in COVID-19. Only in-frame clones appear in the TCRdb table, and some are missing; sequencing was by immunoSEQ multiplex PCR. The data show tens of thousands of clones, roughly 86% seen once. Sequencing input: peripheral blood. These receptor sequences come from a man aged 65-85 years with acute or convalescent COVID-19. Both conserved end residues are part of each CDR3. A D gene is named only where the DNA matches it firmly. Size is omitted from some rows. Given values are once, few, many or a class for expanded clones.

v_gene	j_gene	d_gene	abundance	CDR3aa	CDR3nt
TRBV11-3	TRBJ2-1	TRBD2	.	CASSLGLAGLNEQFF	TGTGCCAGCAGCTTAGGGCTAGCGGGATTAAATGAGCAGTTCTTC
TRBV27	TRBJ1-5	TRBD1	.	CASRRQGAPSNQPQHF	TGTGCCAGCAGGCGACAGGGCGCTCCGAGCAATCAGCCCCAGCATTTT
TRBV3-1/TRBV3-2	TRBJ1-1	.	.	CASSPTLGGGSEAFF	TGTGCCAGCAGCCCGACCTTGGGGGGCGGGAGTGAAGCTTTCTTT
TRBV12-5	TRBJ2-1	TRBD2	once	CASQSGSSYNEQFF	TGTGCTAGCCAAAGCGGGAGCTCCTACAATGAGCAGTTCTTC
TRBV5-1	TRBJ1-5	.	.	CASSLAPGERQPQHF	TGCGCCAGCAGCTTGGCCCCCGGGGAGCGTCAGCCCCAGCATTTT
TRBV11-2	TRBJ2-3	.	.	CASSYTFSISGTDTQYF	TGTGCCAGCAGCTATACTTTTTCCATTTCCGGCACAGATACGCAGTATTTT
TRBV5-5	TRBJ2-3	.	.	CASSSKLLTDTQYF	TGTGCCAGCAGCTCCAAGCTCCTCACAGATACGCAGTATTTT
TRBV3-1/TRBV3-2	TRBJ2-4	TRBD2	.	CASSQVGRGGEAKNIQYF	TGTGCCAGCAGCCAAGTGGGACGGGGAGGGGAAGCCAAAAACATTCAGTACTTC
TRBV24-1	TRBJ2-7	.	.	CATSALFDIPYEQYF	TGTGCCACCAGTGCCCTATTTGACATTCCCTACGAGCAGTACTTC
TRBV18	TRBJ1-6	TRBD1	few	CASTGVGNSPLHF	TGTGCCAGCACAGGGGTAGGGAATTCACCCCTCCACTTT
TRBV6-1	TRBJ2-1	.	.	CASSEGSLSEQFF	TGTGCCAGCAGTGAAGGAAGTTTGAGTGAGCAGTTCTTC
TRBV6-4	TRBJ1-3	TRBD1	.	CASSRTGETGNTIYF	TGTGCCAGCAGCCGAACAGGGGAGACTGGAAACACCATATATTTT
TRBV5-4	TRBJ2-3	TRBD2	.	CASMERGGPDTQYF	TGTGCCAGCATGGAGCGGGGGGGCCCAGATACGCAGTATTTT
TRBV5-1	TRBJ1-1	.	.	CASSGVVQGLVGLNTEAFF	TGCGCCAGCAGCGGTGTGGTGCAGGGTCTTGTGGGATTGAACACTGAAGCTTTCTTT
TRBV27	TRBJ2-1	TRBD2	.	CASSSGLAGGSSYNEQFF	TGTGCCAGCAGTTCCGGACTAGCGGGAGGGAGCTCCTACAATGAGCAGTTCTTC
TRBV20-1	TRBJ2-1	.	.	CSALEVTEQFF	TGCAGTGCGTTGGAGGTTACTGAGCAGTTCTTC
TRBV5-1	TRBJ1-5	.	.	CASSRTSGDQPQHF	TGCGCCAGCAGCCGTACCTCCGGGGATCAGCCCCAGCATTTT
TRBV28	TRBJ1-1	.	.	CASIGWGGNTEAFF	TGTGCCAGCATCGGATGGGGAGGGAACACTGAAGCTTTCTTT
TRBV30	TRBJ1-6	.	.	CAWSVTGYLSSPLHF	TGTGCCTGGAGTGTAACAGGGTACCTCTCTTCCCCCCTCCACTTT
TRBV9	TRBJ2-1	TRBD2	.	CASSVGGSNYNEQFF	TGTGCCAGCAGCGTAGGCGGGAGTAACTACAATGAGCAGTTCTTC
TRBV11-3	TRBJ2-1	.	.	CASSLGQTFYNEQFF	TGTGCCAGCAGCCTAGGACAGACCTTCTACAATGAGCAGTTCTTC
TRBV5-1	TRBJ2-7	.	.	CASSRVSSYEQYF	TGCGCCAGCAGCCGGGTTAGCTCCTACGAGCAGTACTTC
TRBV29-1	TRBJ1-2	.	.	CSVAPGPDYGYTF	TGCAGCGTCGCCCCAGGGCCGGACTATGGCTACACCTTC
TRBV5-1	TRBJ2-3	TRBD1	.	CASSPGTALPDTQYF	TGCGCCAGCAGCCCAGGGACAGCGCTCCCAGATACGCAGTATTTT
TRBV6-5	TRBJ2-7	TRBD1	.	CASSVSFGTGYEQYF	TGTGCCAGCAGCGTATCATTCGGGACAGGATACGAGCAGTACTTC
TRBV6-5	TRBJ1-4	.	.	CASSRGGAGVSGLFF	TGTGCCAGCAGCCGAGGAGGGGCAGGCGTAAGTGGGCTGTTTTTT
TRBV30	TRBJ1-1	.	.	CAWSAQSEAFF	TGTGCCTGGAGTGCACAGTCTGAAGCTTTCTTT
TRBV5-1	TRBJ2-1	TRBD2	.	CASSLASGNIYNEQFF	TGCGCCAGCAGCTTGGCAAGCGGGAACATTTACAATGAGCAGTTCTTC
TRBV10-2	TRBJ1-4	.	once	CASSDSRGNEKLFF	TGCGCCAGCAGTGATTCCAGGGGTAACGAAAAACTGTTTTTT
TRBV25-1	TRBJ2-1	TRBD1	.	CASTTPRGTGRNEQFF	TGTGCCAGCACCACCCCGAGGGGGACAGGGCGGAATGAGCAGTTCTTC
TRBV24-1	TRBJ2-3	TRBD1	.	CATSDAGTGITDTQYF	TGTGCCACCAGTGACGCCGGGACAGGGATAACAGATACGCAGTATTTT
TRBV11-2	TRBJ2-1	TRBD2	.	CASSLRTSGRGNEQFF	TGTGCCAGCAGCCTCCGGACTAGCGGGAGGGGCAATGAGCAGTTCTTC